This T cell receptor beta chain originates from a study of shared clonotypes between healthy human individuals. All donors qualified as healthy HIV-negative adults and had experienced no recent acute infections or vaccinations. Donors were Caucasian adults residing in Nashville, Tennessee, USA. Every subset had its genomic DNA shared out evenly among several immunoSEQ plates. About 28,000 T cell genomes (around 300 ng DNA) went into each PBMC replicate. Only in-frame clones appear in the TCRdb table, and some are missing; sequencing was by immunoSEQ multiplex PCR. The sample has roughly 500,000 clones; around 79% are singletons. Germline assignment: CDR1 SGHAT and CDR2 FQDESV (reference sequence). Trimming stripped 5 bases from V and 0 bases from J, with 8 bases between. This CDR3 is 13 amino acids long.

The V and J genes are TRBV11-1 and TRBJ2-7; D is unclear. Input material: PBMCs. This TCR was recovered from a woman aged 40 to 50 in good health. Some clones in this sample may be carry-over from other donors' samples. CDR3 DNA sequence: TGTGCCAGCAGCGGGATGATCTCCTACGAGCAGTACTTC. Translating gives CASSGMISYEQYF.